The 6 T cell receptor beta chains listed next were all sequenced from one sample in a study of blood T cell repertoires in COVID-19 (TCRdb year 2020). Library construction relied on the immunoSEQ multiplex PCR assay. In its TCRdb copy, this immuneACCESS table keeps in-frame sequences only and misses some clones. Where compared with another copy, unresolved V genes explain less than half of these, and the others have no known cause. A total of around 68,000 clones appear in this sample, 80% to 85% of them only once. The ten largest account for roughly 12% of the sample. Sample: peripheral blood. The receptors shown here come from a human donor in a cohort sampled during active COVID-19.

The chain employs TRBV5-1 and TRBJ1-2, with a possible D match to TRBD1 (6 bases). This CDR3 spans 14 amino acids. With 4 bases removed from V and 10 bases from J, the gap between germline ends came to 20 bases. Germline-derived CDR1 and CDR2 are SGHRS and YFSETQ. As DNA, the CDR3 is TGCGCCAGCAGCCTTGGGGGCAGAAGGGTTCACTACACCTTC. Residues: CASSLGGRRVHYTF.

The chain uses TRBV9 and TRBJ2-5; 10 nucleotides agree with TRBD2. The CDR3 totals 14 residues. Germline V gene data show CDR1 as SGDLS and CDR2 as YYNGEE. Trimming cost V 7 bases and J 4 bases; bases outside gene matches: 7. The CDR3 reads CASSQRGGLETQYF. CDR3 DNA: TGTGCCAGCTCACAGCGGGGGGGCCTAGAGACCCAGTACTTC.

The rearrangement uses TRBV6-2 or TRBV6-3 and TRBJ2-3; 12 nucleotides line up with TRBD1. The CDR3 loop spans 15 amino acids. Germline values: CDR1 MNHEY, CDR2 SVGEGT. V lost 5 bases and J lost 6; bases outside the gene matches: 6. In DNA, the CDR3 is TGTGCCAGCAGTACAGGGACAGGGGGCGCCGATACGCAGTATTTT. Translated: CASSTGTGGADTQYF.

As concerns this clone: One end of the junction is discordant with germline, which a read error may explain. J is TRBJ1-1 and V is TRBV12-3 or TRBV12-4; D perhaps matches TRBD1 (5 bases). The CDR3 has 12 amino acids. DNA of the CDR3: TGTGCCAGCACCGAGGGACTGGGGGGAGTTTTTTTT. It specifies CASTEGLGGVFF.

The chain is built from TRBV7-2 and TRBJ1-2; D might be TRBD1 (5 bases). Germline V gives CDR1 SGHTA, CDR2 FQGNSA. With 2 bases removed from V and 0 bases from J, the gap between germline ends came to 10 bases. The CDR3 spans 15 residues. The DNA for the CDR3 is TGTGCCAGCAGCTTAAACAGGATAACTAACTATGGCTACACCTTC. Encoded protein: CASSLNRITNYGYTF. The whole variable domain, filled in from reference TRBV7-2 and TRBJ1-2, reads GAGVSQSPSNKVTEKGKDVELRCDPISGHTALYWYRQSLGQGLEFLIYFQGNSAPDKSGLPSDRFSAERTGGSVSTLTIQRTQQEDSAVYLCASSLNRITNYGYTFGSGTRLTVV.

This clone was detected ten times or more. This chain connects TRBV30 to TRBJ1-3; D might be TRBD1 (5 bases). V was trimmed by 4 bases and J by 1 base, leaving 17 bases between them. Germline V gene data show CDR1 as GTSNPN and CDR2 as SVGIG (reference sequence). The CDR3 spans 16 residues. The CDR3 DNA reads TGTGCCTGGAACCACCCACAGGTCCGGTCTGGAAACACCATATATTTT. Protein: CAWNHPQVRSGNTIYF.